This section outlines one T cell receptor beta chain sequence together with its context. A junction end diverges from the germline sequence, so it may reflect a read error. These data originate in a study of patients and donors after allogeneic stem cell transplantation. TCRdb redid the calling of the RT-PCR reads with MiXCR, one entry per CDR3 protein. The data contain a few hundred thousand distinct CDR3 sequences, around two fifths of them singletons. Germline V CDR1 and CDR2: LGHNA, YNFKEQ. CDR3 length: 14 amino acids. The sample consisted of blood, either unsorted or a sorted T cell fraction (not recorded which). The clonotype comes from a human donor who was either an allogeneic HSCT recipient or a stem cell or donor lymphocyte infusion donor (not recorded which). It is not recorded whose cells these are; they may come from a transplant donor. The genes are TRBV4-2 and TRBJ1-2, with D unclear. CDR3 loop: CASRQAPAIGGYTF. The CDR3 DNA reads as TGTGCCAGCAGACAAGCCCCCGCTATTGGTGGCTACACCTTC.